The 27 T cell receptor beta chains listed next were all sequenced from one sample in a study of beta chain features in type 1 diabetes. cDNA synthesis used the whole RNA isolate, giving expressed TCRB sequences. The method was immunoSEQ multiplex PCR; TCRdb's version includes in-frame clones alone and lacks a portion of them. Of under 200,000 clones listed, around 8% are singletons. Sequenced input: central memory CD4+ T cells from blood. The receptors were sampled from a man aged 18 to 29 in good health.

This clone has ten or more counts. The sample contains more than one DNA sequence encoding this CDR3. This chain links TRBV30 with TRBJ1-2, with D unclear. This CDR3 has 12 amino acids. The germline V and J ends were trimmed by 0 bases and 5 bases, with 7 bases remaining between them. The germline V gene encodes CDR1 GTSNPN and CDR2 SVGIG (reference sequence). The CDR3 loop reads CAWSVGGYGYTF. In nucleotides, the CDR3 is TGTGCCTGGAGTGTGGGAGGGTATGGCTACACCTTC. Looking up the rest from reference TRBV30 and TRBJ1-2 gives the full variable domain: SQTIHQWPATLVQPVGSPLSLECTVEGTSNPNLYWYRQAAGRGLQLLFYSVGIGQISSEVPQNLSASRPQDRQFILSSKKLLLSDSGFYLCAWSVGGYGYTFGSGTRLTVV.

This clone was seen at least ten times. The CDR3 DNA reads as TGTGCCAGTAGGGGGGATACGCAGTATTTT. Residues: CASRGDTQYF. This chain links TRBV7-9 with TRBJ2-3; D possibly corresponds to TRBD1 (6 bases). The CDR3 sequence is 10 residues long. V lost 9 bases and J lost 6, with 7 bases in between. Germline V gives CDR1 SEHNR, CDR2 FQNEAQ (reference sequence).

This clone was seen ten or more times. The V and J genes are TRBV28 and TRBJ2-4, with 7 bases lining up with TRBD1. CDR3 size: 13 residues. The V gene end was trimmed by 3 bases and the J gene end by 9 bases; junction bases not matched to a gene: 5. Germline lookup yields CDR1 MDHEN and CDR2 SYDVKM. The CDR3 bases are TGTGCCAGCAGTTTCGGACAGGCGGGCATTCAGTACTTC. Protein: CASSFGQAGIQYF.

This clone has a handful of counts. The CDR3 region has the DNA TGTGCCAGCTCACCAGGGACAGGGGAGGCCGAGCAGTACTTC. It yields the protein CASSPGTGEAEQYF. This rearrangement joins TRBV18 to TRBJ2-7, with 10 bases identical to TRBD1. This CDR3 is built from 14 residues. Trimming at V came to 2 bases and at J to 6 bases, leaving 4 bases not matched to a gene. Per germline, CDR1 KGHSH and CDR2 LQKENI.

This sequence joins TRBV18 and TRBJ2-5; TRBD1 is a possible D gene (5 bases). The J call could be wrong; TRBJ2-7 is a better fit for the DNA end. Germline assignment: CDR1 KGHSH and CDR2 LQKENI. This CDR3 is built from 15 residues. The CDR3 DNA sequence: TGTGCCAGCTCCGGACCAGGGCGGCATACCTACGAGCAGTACTTC. Translation gives CASSGPGRHTYEQYF.

V is TRBV19 and J is TRBJ2-4; 8 positions agree with TRBD1. Trimming took 5 bases from V and 2 from J; bases not matched to a gene: 5. The CDR3 runs 15 residues. CDR1 LNHDA and CDR2 SQIVND come from the germline V gene (reference sequence). The CDR3 DNA sequence: TGTGCCAGTAGTCCGAGGACAGGGTCCAAAAACATTCAGTACTTC. Its translation: CASSPRTGSKNIQYF.

The chain has TRBV7-9 and TRBJ2-1; tentative D call: TRBD2 (6 bases). This CDR3 region has 15 residues. Trimming pared 3 bases from V and 5 bases from J, leaving 14 bases between. The germline gives CDR1 SEHNR, CDR2 FQNEAQ (reference sequence). CDR3 DNA: TGTGCCAGCAGCTTTTACCAGCGGGCAAACAATGAGCAGTTCTTC. It yields the protein CASSFYQRANNEQFF.

The chain combines TRBV5-1 with TRBJ1-2; 8 bases line up with TRBD1. Germline CDR1 is SGHRS and CDR2 is YFSETQ. V gave up 2 bases and J gave up 0 bases; unmatched junction bases: 3. CDR3 size: 15 residues. The CDR3 DNA reads as TGCGCCAGCAGCTTAGGACAGGGTGCTAACTATGGCTACACCTTC. The encoded protein is CASSLGQGANYGYTF.

This clone was recorded a few times. The gene calls are TRBV30 and TRBJ2-4; D is possibly TRBD1 (6 bases). This CDR3 is 16 amino acids long. V dropped 2 bases and J dropped 4 bases, with 18 bases sitting between them. The V gene's germline CDR1 is GTSNPN and CDR2 SVGIG (reference sequence). CDR3 amino acids: CAWSLPGHSLKNIQYF. CDR3 sequence (DNA): TGTGCCTGGAGTCTCCCGGGACATTCGCTGAAAAACATTCAGTACTTC.

This clone was counted a few times. The chain couples TRBV6-5 to TRBJ1-4, with 8 bases lining up with TRBD1. Germline V gene sequence: CDR1 MNHEY, CDR2 SVGAGI. J lost 7 bases, V lost 5 bases, and 9 bases had no gene match. The CDR3 runs to 15 residues. The CDR3 region is CASSPRTGTGEKLFF. CDR3 DNA: TGTGCCAGCAGTCCTCGGACAGGGACGGGTGAAAAACTGTTTTTT.

This clone came up a few times. The J gene is TRBJ1-2, the V gene TRBV15; 9 bases match TRBD1. There are 15 residues in the CDR3. CDR1 LNHNV and CDR2 YYDKDF come from the germline V gene (reference sequence). Unmatched junction bases numbered 4, after V lost 3 bases and J lost 2 bases. The CDR3 DNA sequence: TGTGCCACCAGCAGGAAGACAGGGGGAAACTATGGCTACACCTTC. Protein: CATSRKTGGNYGYTF.

Worth noting for this clone: Given a much more abundant clone one base away, this may be a read error. The gene calls are TRBV7-8 and TRBJ2-5; D not resolved. Germline-derived CDR1 and CDR2 are SGHVS and FQNEAQ. The CDR3 totals 13 residues. The V end lost 1 base, the J end lost 5 bases, and 8 bases lay between the germline ends. The CDR3 DNA sequence: TGTGCCAGCAGCTTAGGGTTCCGGGAGACCCAGTACTTC. Translated: CASSLGFRETQYF.

The chain employs TRBV5-6 and TRBJ1-5; 9 bases match TRBD1. The length of the CDR3 is 15 residues. V lost 1 base, J lost 6 bases, and 5 bases stayed unmatched. The germline V gene has CDR1 SGHDT and CDR2 YYEEEE. The CDR3 nucleotides are TGTGCCAGCAGCTTGACGACAGGGGGAGGTCAGCCCCAGCATTTT. It is translated as CASSLTTGGGQPQHF.

The gene calls are TRBV9 and TRBJ1-1; 7 bases match TRBD1. V shed 4 bases and J 6 bases; nucleotides not matched to a gene: 6. The germline gives CDR1 SGDLS, CDR2 YYNGEE. The CDR3 loop spans 13 amino acids. The CDR3 sequence: CASSRRQGAEAFF. The CDR3 nucleotides read TGTGCCAGCAGCAGGAGACAGGGTGCTGAAGCTTTCTTT.

This clone has more than one count but fewer than ten. The V gene is TRBV4-2, the J gene TRBJ1-1; 8 bases line up with TRBD1. This CDR3 has 14 amino acids. V gave up 0 bases and J gave up 3 bases; unmatched junction bases: 0. Per germline, CDR1 LGHNA and CDR2 YNFKEQ. The CDR3 region has the DNA TGTGCCAGCAGCCAAGAACAGGGGGACACTGAAGCTTTCTTT. Translating gives CASSQEQGDTEAFF.

This clone has only a few counts. The chain joins TRBV5-1 to TRBJ2-2; perhaps TRBD2 as D (6 bases). The CDR3 spans 14 residues. The ends were cut back, 4 bases at V and 5 bases at J, with 12 bases in the middle. Germline-derived CDR1 and CDR2 are SGHRS and YFSETQ. CDR3 nucleotides: TGCGCCAGCAGCAATAACGCGGGGACCGGGGAGCTGTTTTTT. Protein product: CASSNNAGTGELFF.

V usage is TRBV7-3 and J usage is TRBJ2-5, with TRBD1 matching over 10 bases. The CDR3 has 15 amino acids. V was pared by 5 bases and J by 3 bases, with 6 bases of the junction left unmatched. The germline V gene has CDR1 SGHTA and CDR2 FQGTGA. This CDR3 is CASSPGTGVKETQYF. CDR3 in DNA: TGTGCCAGCAGCCCCGGGACAGGGGTTAAAGAGACCCAGTACTTC.

This clone was detected ten times or more. The genes are TRBV28 and TRBJ2-3, with a weak D call TRBD2 (6 bases). Germline assignment: CDR1 MDHEN and CDR2 SYDVKM. Trimming removed 8 bases at V and 3 bases at J, with 15 bases between. The CDR3 sequence is 14 residues long. The DNA of the CDR3 is TGTGCCAGCCGAGAGGGCGGGGTGACAGATACGCAGTATTTT. It translates to CASREGGVTDTQYF.

This clone was observed at least ten times. The chain combines TRBV29-1 with TRBJ2-7, with D possibly TRBD1 on 5 matching bases. The germline V gene encodes CDR1 SQVTM and CDR2 ANQGSEA. The CDR3 is 11 residues long. Trimming removed 5 bases from V and 3 bases from J, with 8 bases in between. The CDR3 loop reads CSVSDNYEQYF. The CDR3 DNA is TGCAGCGTTTCGGACAACTACGAGCAGTACTTC.

This clone was observed a few times. CDR3 nucleotides: TGTGCCAGCACCCAAGGAGGGTCTAACTATGGCTACACCTTC. Translation gives CASTQGGSNYGYTF. The rearrangement uses TRBV7-2 and TRBJ1-2; the D is unclear. Trimming pared 7 bases from V and 0 bases from J, leaving 12 bases between. The CDR3 has 14 residues. Germline CDR1 and CDR2: SGHTA and FQGNSA.

V and J are TRBV7-2 and TRBJ2-1, with D possibly TRBD2 on 5 matching bases. Germline V gives CDR1 SGHTA, CDR2 FQGNSA. V was trimmed by 5 bases and J by 9 bases, leaving 11 bases between them. The CDR3 extends over 12 amino acids. CDR3 sequence reads: CASSPQEGEQFF. In DNA form, the CDR3 reads TGTGCCAGCAGCCCCCAAGAGGGTGAGCAGTTCTTC.

The chain has TRBV7-2 and TRBJ2-1, with TRBD2 identical over 12 bases. Trimming at V came to 5 bases and at J to 9 bases, leaving 8 bases not matched to a gene. The CDR3 totals 15 residues. Per germline, CDR1 SGHTA and CDR2 FQGNSA. The CDR3 DNA follows: TGTGCCAGCAGCGTGAGACTAGCGGGAGTACCTGAGCAGTTCTTC. Residues: CASSVRLAGVPEQFF. Supplemented by reference TRBV7-2 and TRBJ2-1, the full variable domain reads GAGVSQSPSNKVTEKGKDVELRCDPISGHTALYWYRQSLGQGLEFLIYFQGNSAPDKSGLPSDRFSAERTGGSVSTLTIQRTQQEDSAVYLCASSVRLAGVPEQFFGPGTRLTVL.

The gene calls are TRBV7-3 and TRBJ2-3; D not resolved. The germline V gene encodes CDR1 SGHTA and CDR2 FQGTGA. CDR3 length: 14 amino acids. The V and J ends lost 2 bases and 4 bases respectively, with 10 bases between them. For the CDR3, the DNA is TGTGCCAGCAGCTTATCGAACTCCGCAGATACGCAGTATTTT. Translation: CASSLSNSADTQYF.

This clone was detected only a few times. V gene TRBV5-6 combines with J gene TRBJ2-1, with no clear D. The germline gives CDR1 SGHDT, CDR2 YYEEEE. This CDR3 has 17 amino acids. V lost 0 bases and J lost 0, with 13 bases in between. The CDR3 bases are TGTGCCAGCAGCTTGGTTGTATTCGCGAGCTCCTACAATGAGCAGTTCTTC. Residues: CASSLVVFASSYNEQFF. Using reference TRBV5-6 and TRBJ2-1 for the parts outside the CDR3, the full variable domain is DAGVTQSPTHLIKTRGQQVTLRCSPKSGHDTVSWYQQALGQGPQFIFQYYEEEERQRGNFPDRFSGHQFPNYSSELNVNALLLGDSALYLCASSLVVFASSYNEQFFGPGTRLTVL.

The gene calls are TRBV7-2 and TRBJ1-5; TRBD1 matches 11 bases. CDR3 length: 17 residues. In germline, CDR1 is SGHTA, CDR2 FQGNSA. The V segment lost 1 base and the J segment 1 base; nucleotides outside the gene matches: 3. The CDR3, as DNA: TGTGCCAGCAGCTTAGGGGGGACAGGGGGAAGCAATCAGCCCCAGCATTTT. This translates into CASSLGGTGGSNQPQHF.

This CDR3 is CASSSHQGVDTQYF. The DNA for the CDR3 is TGTGCCAGCAGCTCCCACCAGGGCGTGGATACGCAGTATTTT. This rearrangement joins TRBV7-3 to TRBJ2-3, with D possibly being TRBD1 (5 bases). This CDR3 spans 14 amino acids. V lost 4 bases, J lost 6 bases, and 14 bases lay in between. Germline V lookup: CDR1 SGHTA, CDR2 FQGTGA.

Many counts were recorded for this clone. The V gene is TRBV7-9, the J gene TRBJ2-7; tentative D call: TRBD1 (5 bases). CDR1 is SEHNR and CDR2 is FQNEAQ in the germline V gene (reference sequence). Deletions cut 3 bases from V and 2 bases from J, with 11 bases between. The CDR3 has 14 amino acids. In nucleotides, the CDR3 is TGTGCCAGCAGCTTCTATCCAGGGACCTACGAGCAGTACTTC. The encoded protein is CASSFYPGTYEQYF.